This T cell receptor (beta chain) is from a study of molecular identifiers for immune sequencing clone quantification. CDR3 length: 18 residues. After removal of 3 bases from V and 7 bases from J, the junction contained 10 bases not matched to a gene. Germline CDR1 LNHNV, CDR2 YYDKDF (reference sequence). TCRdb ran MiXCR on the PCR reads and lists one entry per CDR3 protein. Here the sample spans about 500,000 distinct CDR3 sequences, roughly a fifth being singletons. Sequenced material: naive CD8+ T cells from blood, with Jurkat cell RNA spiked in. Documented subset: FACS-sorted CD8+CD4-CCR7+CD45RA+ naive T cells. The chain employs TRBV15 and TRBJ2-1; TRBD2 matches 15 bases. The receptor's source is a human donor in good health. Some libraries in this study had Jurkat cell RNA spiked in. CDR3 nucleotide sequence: TGTGCCACCAGCAGCTCCGGGACTAGCGGGGGGTTGGGGAATGAGCAGTTCTTC. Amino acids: CATSSSGTSGGLGNEQFF.